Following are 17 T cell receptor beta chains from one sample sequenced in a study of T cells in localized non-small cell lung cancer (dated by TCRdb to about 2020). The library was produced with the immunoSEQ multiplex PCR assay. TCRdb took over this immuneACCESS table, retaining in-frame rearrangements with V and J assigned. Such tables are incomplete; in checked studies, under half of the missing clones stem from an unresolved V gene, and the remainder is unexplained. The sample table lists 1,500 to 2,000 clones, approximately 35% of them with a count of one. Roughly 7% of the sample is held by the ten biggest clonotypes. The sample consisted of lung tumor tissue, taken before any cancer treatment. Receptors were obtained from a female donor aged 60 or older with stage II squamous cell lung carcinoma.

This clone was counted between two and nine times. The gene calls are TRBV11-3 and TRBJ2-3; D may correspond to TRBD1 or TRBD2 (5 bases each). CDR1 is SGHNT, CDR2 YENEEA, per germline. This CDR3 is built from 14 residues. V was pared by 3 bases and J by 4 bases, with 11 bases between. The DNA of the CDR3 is TGTGCCAGCAGCTTTTCCCTGGGGGCAGATACGCAGTATTTT. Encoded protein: CASSFSLGADTQYF.

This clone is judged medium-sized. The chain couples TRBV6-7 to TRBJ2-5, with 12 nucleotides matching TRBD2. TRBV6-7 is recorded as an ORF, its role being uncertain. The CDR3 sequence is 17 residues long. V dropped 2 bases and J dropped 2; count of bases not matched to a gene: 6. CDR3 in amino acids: CASSYPRTSGDQETQYF. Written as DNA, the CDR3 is TGTGCCAGCAGTTACCCGAGGACTAGCGGGGATCAAGAGACCCAGTACTTC.

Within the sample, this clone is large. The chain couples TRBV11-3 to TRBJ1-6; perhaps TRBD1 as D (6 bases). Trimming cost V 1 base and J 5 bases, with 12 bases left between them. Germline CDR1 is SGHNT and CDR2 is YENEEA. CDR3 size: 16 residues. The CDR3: CASSLGSPGDNSPLHF. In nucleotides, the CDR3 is TGTGCCAGCAGCTTAGGAAGCCCAGGGGATAATTCACCCCTCCACTTT. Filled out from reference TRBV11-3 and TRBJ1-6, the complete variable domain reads EAGVVQSPRYKIIEKKQPVAFWCNPISGHNTLYWYLQNLGQGPELLIRYENEEAVDDSQLPKDRFSAERLKGVDSTLKIQPAELGDSAVYLCASSLGSPGDNSPLHFGNGTRLTVT.

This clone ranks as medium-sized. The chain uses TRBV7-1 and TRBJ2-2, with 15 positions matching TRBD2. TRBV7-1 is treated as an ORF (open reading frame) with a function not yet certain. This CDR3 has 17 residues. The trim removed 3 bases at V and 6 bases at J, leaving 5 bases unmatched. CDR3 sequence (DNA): TGTGCCAGCAGCTCCCGGACTAGCGGGAGGGGTCCCGGGGAGCTGTTTTTT. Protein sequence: CASSSRTSGRGPGELFF.

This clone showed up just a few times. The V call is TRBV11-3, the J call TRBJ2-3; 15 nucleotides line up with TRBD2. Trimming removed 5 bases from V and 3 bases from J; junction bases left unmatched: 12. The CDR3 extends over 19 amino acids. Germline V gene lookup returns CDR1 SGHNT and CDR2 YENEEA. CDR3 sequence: CASSPGLAGGKGGTDTQYF. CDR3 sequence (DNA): TGTGCCAGCAGCCCCGGACTAGCGGGAGGGAAGGGTGGGACAGATACGCAGTATTTT.

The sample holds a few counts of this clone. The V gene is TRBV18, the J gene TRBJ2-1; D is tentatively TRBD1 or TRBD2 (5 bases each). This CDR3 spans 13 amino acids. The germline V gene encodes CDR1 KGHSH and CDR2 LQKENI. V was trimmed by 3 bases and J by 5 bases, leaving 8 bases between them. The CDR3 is CASSPGTNNEQFF. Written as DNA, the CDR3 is TGTGCCAGCTCACCTGGGACGAACAATGAGCAGTTCTTC.

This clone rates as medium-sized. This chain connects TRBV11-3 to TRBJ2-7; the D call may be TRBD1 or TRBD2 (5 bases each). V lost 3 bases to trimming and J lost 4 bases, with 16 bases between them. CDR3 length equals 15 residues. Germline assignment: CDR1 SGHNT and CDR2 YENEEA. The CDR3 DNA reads TGTGCCAGCAGCTTTGGGGTGGGGGAAGGGTACGAGCAGTACTTC. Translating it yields CASSFGVGEGYEQYF.

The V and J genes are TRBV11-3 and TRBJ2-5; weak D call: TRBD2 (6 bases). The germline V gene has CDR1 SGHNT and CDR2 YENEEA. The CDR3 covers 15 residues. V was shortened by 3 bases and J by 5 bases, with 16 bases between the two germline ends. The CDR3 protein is CASSLGRTLVETQYF. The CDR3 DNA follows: TGTGCCAGCAGCTTGGGGAGGACTTTGGTGGAGACCCAGTACTTC.

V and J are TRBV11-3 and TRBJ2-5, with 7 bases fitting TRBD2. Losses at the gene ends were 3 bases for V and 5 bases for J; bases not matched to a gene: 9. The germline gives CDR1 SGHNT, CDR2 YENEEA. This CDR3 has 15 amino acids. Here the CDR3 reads CASSLGRRGVETQYF. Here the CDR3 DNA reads TGTGCCAGCAGCTTGGGGCGACGGGGGGTGGAGACCCAGTACTTC.

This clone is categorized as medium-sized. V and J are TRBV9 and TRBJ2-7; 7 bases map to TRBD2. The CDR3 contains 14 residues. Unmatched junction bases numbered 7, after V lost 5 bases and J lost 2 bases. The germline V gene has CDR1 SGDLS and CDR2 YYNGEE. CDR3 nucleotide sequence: TGTGCCAGCAGAGCTAGCGGTTTAGCCTACGAGCAGTACTTC. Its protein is CASRASGLAYEQYF.

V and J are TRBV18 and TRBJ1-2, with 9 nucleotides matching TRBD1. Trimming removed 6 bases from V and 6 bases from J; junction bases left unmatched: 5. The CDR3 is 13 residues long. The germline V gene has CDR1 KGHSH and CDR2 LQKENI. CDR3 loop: CASSRTGDDGYTF. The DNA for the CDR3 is TGTGCCAGCTCCCGGACAGGGGATGATGGCTACACCTTC.

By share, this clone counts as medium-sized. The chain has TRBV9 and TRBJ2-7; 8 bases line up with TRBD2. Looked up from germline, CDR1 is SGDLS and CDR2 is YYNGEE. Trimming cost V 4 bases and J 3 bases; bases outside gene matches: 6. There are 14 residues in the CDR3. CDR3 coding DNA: TGTGCCAGCAGCTTAGGCGGGAGGAACTACGAGCAGTACTTC. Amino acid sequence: CASSLGGRNYEQYF. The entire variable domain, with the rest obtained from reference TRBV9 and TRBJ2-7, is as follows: DSGVTQTPKHLITATGQRVTLRCSPRSGDLSVYWYQQSLDQGLQFLIQYYNGEERAKGNILERFSAQQFPDLHSELNLSSLELGDSALYFCASSLGGRNYEQYFGPGTRLTVT.

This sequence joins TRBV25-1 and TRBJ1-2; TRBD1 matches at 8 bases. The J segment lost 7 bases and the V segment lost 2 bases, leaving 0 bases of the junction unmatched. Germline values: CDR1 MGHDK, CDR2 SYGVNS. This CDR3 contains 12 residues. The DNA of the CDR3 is TGTGCCAGCAGTGAAGGACAGGGTGGCTACACCTTC. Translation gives CASSEGQGGYTF.

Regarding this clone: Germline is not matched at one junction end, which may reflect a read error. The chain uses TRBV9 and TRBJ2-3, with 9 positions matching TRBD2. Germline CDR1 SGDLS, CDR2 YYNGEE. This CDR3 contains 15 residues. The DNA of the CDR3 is TGTGCCAGCAGTGTAGCGGGGGTGAGCACAGATACGCAGTATTTT. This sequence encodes CASSVAGVSTDTQYF.

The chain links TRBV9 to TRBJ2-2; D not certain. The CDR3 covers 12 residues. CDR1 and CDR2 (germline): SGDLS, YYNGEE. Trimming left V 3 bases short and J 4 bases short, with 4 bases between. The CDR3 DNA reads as TGTGCCAGCAGCGCAGCCACCGGGGAGCTGTTTTTT. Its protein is CASSAATGELFF. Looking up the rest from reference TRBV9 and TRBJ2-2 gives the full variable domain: DSGVTQTPKHLITATGQRVTLRCSPRSGDLSVYWYQQSLDQGLQFLIQYYNGEERAKGNILERFSAQQFPDLHSELNLSSLELGDSALYFCASSAATGELFFGEGSRLTVL.

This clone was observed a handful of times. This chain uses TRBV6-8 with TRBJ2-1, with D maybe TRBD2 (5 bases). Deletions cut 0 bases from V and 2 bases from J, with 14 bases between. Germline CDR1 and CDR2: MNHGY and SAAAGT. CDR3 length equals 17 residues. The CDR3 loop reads CASSYSFSDLTYNEQFF. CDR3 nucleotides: TGTGCCAGCAGTTACTCGTTTAGCGACCTTACCTACAATGAGCAGTTCTTC.

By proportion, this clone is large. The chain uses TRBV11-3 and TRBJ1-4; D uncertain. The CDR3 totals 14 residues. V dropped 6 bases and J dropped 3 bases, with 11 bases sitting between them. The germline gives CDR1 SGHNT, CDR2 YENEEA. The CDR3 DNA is TGTGCCAGCAGTCCAGGATACTCTAATGAAAAACTGTTTTTT. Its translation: CASSPGYSNEKLFF.